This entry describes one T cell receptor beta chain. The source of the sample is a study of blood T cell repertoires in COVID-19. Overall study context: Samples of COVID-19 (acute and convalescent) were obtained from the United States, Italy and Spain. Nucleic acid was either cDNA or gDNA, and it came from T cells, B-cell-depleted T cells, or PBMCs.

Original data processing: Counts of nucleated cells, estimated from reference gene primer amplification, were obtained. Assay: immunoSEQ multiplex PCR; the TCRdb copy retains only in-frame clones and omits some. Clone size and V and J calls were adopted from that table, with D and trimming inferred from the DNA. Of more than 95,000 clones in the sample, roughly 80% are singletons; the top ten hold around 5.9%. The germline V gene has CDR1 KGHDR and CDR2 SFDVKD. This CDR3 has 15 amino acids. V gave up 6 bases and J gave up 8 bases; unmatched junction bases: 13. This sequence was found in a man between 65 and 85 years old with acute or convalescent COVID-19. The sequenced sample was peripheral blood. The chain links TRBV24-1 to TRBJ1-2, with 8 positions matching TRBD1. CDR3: CATSFPNRGGGGYTF. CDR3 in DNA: TGTGCCACCAGTTTCCCAAACAGGGGGGGTGGAGGCTACACCTTC.